A selection of T cell receptor beta chains follows, all from one sample in a study of cytomegalovirus exposure and HLA in healthy donors. Using immunoSEQ multiplex PCR, the repertoire was profiled, and TCRdb retains in-frame clones only, with some absent. The sample has some 150,000 clones, roughly 80% seen once. The sequencing sample was made of PBMCs. The source is a man younger than 45 in good health and CMV-seropositive. The CDR3 runs from the conserved cysteine through the conserved F or W. The D gene is left open where the match is weak. The listing skips clone size in some rows; elsewhere it reads once, few, many or a size class.

J gene,V gene,D gene,clone size,CDR3 DNA,CDR3 protein
TRBJ1-5,TRBV7-9,TRBD1,once,TGTGCCAGCAGTCCCGGGACAGTCTTTCTTAGCAATCAGCCCCAGCATTTT,CASSPGTVFLSNQPQHF
TRBJ2-7,TRBV28,TRBD1,-,TGTGCCAGCAGGCTACCGGGACAGGGTAACTACGAGCAGTACTTC,CASRLPGQGNYEQYF
TRBJ2-1,TRBV28,TRBD1,-,TGTGCCAGCAGTACCCTCGGACAGGGATTTTACAATGAGCAGTTCTTC,CASSTLGQGFYNEQFF
TRBJ2-5,TRBV27,-,-,TGTGCCAGCAGTTTAGGGCCTAGCTGGGAGACCCAGTACTTC,CASSLGPSWETQYF
TRBJ2-7,TRBV18,-,-,TGTGCCAGCTCACCACCGGGGCCAGGGGCCTACGAGCAGTACTTC,CASSPPGPGAYEQYF
TRBJ2-3,TRBV10-1,-,-,TGCGCCAGCAGTGAGTCAACTTTTCCAGATACGCAGTATTTT,CASSESTFPDTQYF
TRBJ2-7,TRBV5-1,-,once,TGCGCCAGCAGCGTCGGCGGAACCTCTACCTACGAGCAGTACTTC,CASSVGGTSTYEQYF
TRBJ2-7,TRBV5-1,TRBD1,-,TGCGCCAGCAGCTTGGCAGACAGGGGCGAGCAGTACTTC,CASSLADRGEQYF
TRBJ1-3,TRBV7-6,-,few,TGTGCCAGCAGCCCGCTAAACTCTGGAAACACCATATATTTT,CASSPLNSGNTIYF
TRBJ2-2,TRBV6-5,TRBD2,-,TGTGCCAGCAGTCCAGCGGGGGGGCTGGAGCTGTTTTTT,CASSPAGGLELFF
TRBJ1-5,TRBV18,-,many,TGTGCCAGCTCAAATGCCCAGGGCGATCAGCCCCAGCATTTT,CASSNAQGDQPQHF
TRBJ2-5,TRBV6-1,TRBD2,-,TGTGCCAGCAGTGAAGGCCCCCTAGCGGGGGAGACCCAGTACTTC,CASSEGPLAGETQYF
TRBJ2-7,TRBV11-2,-,-,TGTGCCAGCAGCCCGACAGCGTCACCCTACGAGCAGTACTTC,CASSPTASPYEQYF
TRBJ2-2,TRBV2,-,-,TGTGCCAGCATTCCTGACAGCCTCACCGGGGAGCTGTTTTTT,CASIPDSLTGELFF
TRBJ2-3,TRBV7-9,TRBD2,-,TGTGCCAGCAGCTACCTACTAGCGGGGGCCAGCACAGATACGCAGTATTTT,CASSYLLAGASTDTQYF
TRBJ1-4,TRBV6-1,TRBD1,few,TGTGCCAGCAGTGACAGGGGGCGTTTTGGTGAAAAACTGTTTTTT,CASSDRGRFGEKLFF
TRBJ2-7,TRBV6-1,-,-,TGTGCCAGCAGTGAAGCTAAAGGGGAACCCTACGAGCAGTACTTC,CASSEAKGEPYEQYF
TRBJ2-1,TRBV7-3,-,-,TGTGCCAGCAGCTGGGGACAAGAGCAGTTCTTC,CASSWGQEQFF
TRBJ2-7,TRBV30,TRBD2,-,TGTGCCTGGAGTCCGACTAGCCTCAGCTCCTACGAGCAGTACTTC,CAWSPTSLSSYEQYF
TRBJ2-3,TRBV7-9,-,-,TGTGCCAGCAGCCCCCGAGACACTAGCACAGATACGCAGTATTTT,CASSPRDTSTDTQYF
TRBJ1-4,TRBV5-4,TRBD1,few,TGTGCCAGCAGCCCGGGACAGGGAAGTGAAAAACTGTTTTTT,CASSPGQGSEKLFF
TRBJ1-2,TRBV6-1,TRBD1,-,TGTGCCAGCACCAGGGGGCGCCGTGGCTACACCTTC,CASTRGRRGYTF
TRBJ2-2,TRBV7-6,-,few,TGTGCCAGCAGCCTTATAGTAAACACCGGGGAGCTGTTTTTT,CASSLIVNTGELFF
TRBJ2-5,TRBV9,-,few,TGTGCCAGCAGCGTAGGAGGGGGTCCCCAAGAGACCCAGTACTTC,CASSVGGGPQETQYF
TRBJ1-6,TRBV27,TRBD1,few,TGTGCCAGCAGTTCAGGGGGCAGGGATTCACCCCTCCACTTT,CASSSGGRDSPLHF
TRBJ1-6,TRBV2,-,-,TGTGCCAGCAGTGAGCGGGGTTATAATTCACCCCTCCACTTT,CASSERGYNSPLHF
TRBJ2-3,TRBV13,TRBD2,-,TGTGCCAGCAGCGGACTAGCGGGGGCTGCAGATACGCAGTATTTT,CASSGLAGAADTQYF
TRBJ2-3,TRBV5-4,TRBD2,-,TGTGCCAGCAGCTTTGGGACTAGCGGAAGCACAGATACGCAGTATTTT,CASSFGTSGSTDTQYF
TRBJ1-1,TRBV6-5,-,-,TGTGCCAGCATGTCCCGAGGAAACACTGAAGCTTTCTTT,CASMSRGNTEAFF
TRBJ2-1,TRBV5-1,TRBD1,once,TGCGCCAGCAGCTCCCAGGGGGTGAGGGATGAGCAGTTCTTC,CASSSQGVRDEQFF
TRBJ1-3,TRBV27,-,-,TGTGCCAGCAGTTCGGTCTCTGGAAACACCATATATTTT,CASSSVSGNTIYF
TRBJ2-7,TRBV2,TRBD2,-,TGTGCCAGCAGTGAATGGGATAGCGGGGGAACCTACGAGCAGTACTTC,CASSEWDSGGTYEQYF
TRBJ2-7,TRBV30,-,once,TGTGCCTGGAGTCCCTCGGGGACCTACGAGCAGTACTTC,CAWSPSGTYEQYF
TRBJ2-7,TRBV28,TRBD1,once,TGTGCCAGCAGTTTACCACAGACAGGGGGCGGCGAGCAGTACTTC,CASSLPQTGGGEQYF
TRBJ2-7,TRBV7-9,-,-,TGTGCCAGCAGCTCCCGGACTGTGTCCTACGAGCAGTACTTC,CASSSRTVSYEQYF
TRBJ1-5,TRBV30,-,once,TGTGCCTGGAGTCCCAACAGTAATAGCAATCAGCCCCAGCATTTT,CAWSPNSNSNQPQHF
TRBJ2-4,TRBV7-2,-,-,TGTGCCAGCAGCAGGAGGGTAGCGGCGAGAAACATTCAGTACTTC,CASSRRVAARNIQYF
TRBJ2-5,TRBV5-1,TRBD2,-,TGCGCCAGCAGCTTGGGATTAGCGGGGGTCAGGTACCAAGAGACCCAGTACTTC,CASSLGLAGVRYQETQYF
TRBJ2-3,TRBV15,TRBD2,-,TGTGCCACCAGCAGAGAGGTAGCGGGGGGGCAAGATACGCAGTATTTT,CATSREVAGGQDTQYF